The clone carrying this T cell receptor beta chain was counted many times. The CDR3 extends over 15 amino acids. V shed 4 bases, J shed 4 bases, and the junction held 9 bases outside the gene matches. Germline loops: CDR1 SGHTA, CDR2 FQGNSA. TCRdb reprocessed the 5' RACE reads via MiXCR and lists one record per CDR3 protein. Among about 660,000 distinct CDR3 sequences listed, 8.6% were seen once. This record comes from a study of identical twins. Separately, the same data were catalogued under a study of yellow fever vaccine responses in identical twins.

The sample was PBMCs. The gene calls are TRBV7-2 and TRBJ2-7; 8 nucleotides agree with TRBD1. The TCR originated in a woman aged 18-29 years in good health. Here the CDR3 DNA reads TGTGCCAGCAGCTCGAATGACAGGGGAGTATACGAGCAGTACTTC. The encoded protein is CASSSNDRGVYEQYF.